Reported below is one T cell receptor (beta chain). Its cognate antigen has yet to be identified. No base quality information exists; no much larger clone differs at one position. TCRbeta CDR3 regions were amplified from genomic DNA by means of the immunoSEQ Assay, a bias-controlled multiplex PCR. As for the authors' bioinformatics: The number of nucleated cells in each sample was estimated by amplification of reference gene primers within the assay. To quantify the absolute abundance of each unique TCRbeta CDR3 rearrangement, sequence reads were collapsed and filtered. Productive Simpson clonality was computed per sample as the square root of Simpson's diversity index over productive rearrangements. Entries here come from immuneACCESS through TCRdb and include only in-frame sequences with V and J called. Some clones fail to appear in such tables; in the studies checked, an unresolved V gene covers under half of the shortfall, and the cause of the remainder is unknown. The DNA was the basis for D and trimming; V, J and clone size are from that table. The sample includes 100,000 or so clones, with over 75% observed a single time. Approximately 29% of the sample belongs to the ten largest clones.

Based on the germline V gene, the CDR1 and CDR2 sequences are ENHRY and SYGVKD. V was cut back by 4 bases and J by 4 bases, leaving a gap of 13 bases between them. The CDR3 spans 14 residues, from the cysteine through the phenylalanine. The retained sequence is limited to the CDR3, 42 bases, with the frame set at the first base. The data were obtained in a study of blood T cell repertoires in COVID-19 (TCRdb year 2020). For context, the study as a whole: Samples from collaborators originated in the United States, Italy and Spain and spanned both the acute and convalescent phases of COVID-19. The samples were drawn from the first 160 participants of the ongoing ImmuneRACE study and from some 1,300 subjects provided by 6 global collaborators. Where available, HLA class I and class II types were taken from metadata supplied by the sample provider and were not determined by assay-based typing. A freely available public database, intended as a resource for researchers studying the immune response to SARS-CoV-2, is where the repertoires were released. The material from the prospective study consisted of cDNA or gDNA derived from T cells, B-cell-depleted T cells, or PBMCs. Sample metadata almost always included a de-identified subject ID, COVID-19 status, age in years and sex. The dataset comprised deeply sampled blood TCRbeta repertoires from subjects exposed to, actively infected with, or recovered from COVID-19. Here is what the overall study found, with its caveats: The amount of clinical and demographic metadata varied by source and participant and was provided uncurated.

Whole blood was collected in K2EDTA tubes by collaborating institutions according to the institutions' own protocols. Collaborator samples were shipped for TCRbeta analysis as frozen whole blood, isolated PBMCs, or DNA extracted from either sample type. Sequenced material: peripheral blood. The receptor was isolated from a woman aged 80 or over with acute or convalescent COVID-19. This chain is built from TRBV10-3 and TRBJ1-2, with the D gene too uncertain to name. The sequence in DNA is TGTGCCATCAGTGGAAGGAGTGGTAGCTATGGCTACACCTTC. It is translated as CAISGRSGSYGYTF.